These 8 T cell receptor beta chains were all obtained from the same sample, sequenced in a study of technical replicates of blood from a few donors. Measured with immunoSEQ multiplex PCR; TCRdb has only the in-frame clones, and not every one. The sample contains about 83,000 clones, over 85% of which appear only once. What was sequenced was T cells isolated from PBMCs. The receptors originated from a human donor in good health.

This clone was seen only a few times. The V gene is TRBV2, the J gene TRBJ1-6, with D possibly being TRBD1 (5 bases). The CDR3 consists of 13 residues. Trimming removed 10 bases at V and 0 bases at J, with 7 bases between. CDR1 and CDR2 (germline): SNHLY, FYNNEI. The CDR3 sequence: CATQGSYNSPLHF. The CDR3 DNA is TGTGCCACCCAGGGCTCCTATAATTCACCCCTCCACTTT. The whole variable domain, filled in from reference TRBV2 and TRBJ1-6, reads EPEVTQTPSHQVTQMGQEVILRCVPISNHLYFYWYRQILGQKVEFLVSFYNNEISEKSEIFDDQFSVERPDGSNFTLKIRSTKLEDSAMYFCATQGSYNSPLHFGNGTRLTVT.

CDR3 nucleotide sequence: TGCGCCAGCAGCCAACTCTTTGTAGGGGATAGCAATCAGCCCCAGCATTTT. It encodes CASSQLFVGDSNQPQHF. The V and J genes are TRBV4-1 and TRBJ1-5; possibly TRBD1 for D (5 bases). Trimming stripped 2 bases from V and 0 bases from J, with 14 bases between. Germline V CDR1 and CDR2: MGHRA, YSYEKL. The CDR3 is 17 residues long.

This clone was seen just once. The genes are TRBV7-9 and TRBJ2-1; possible D gene TRBD2, 5 bases. The CDR3 is made up of 15 amino acids. Deletions cut 2 bases from V and 3 bases from J, with 11 bases between. Germline V gene data show CDR1 as SEHNR and CDR2 as FQNEAQ (reference sequence). The CDR3 is CASSLTRVGYNEQFF. Here the CDR3 DNA reads TGTGCCAGCAGCTTAACGAGGGTGGGCTACAATGAGCAGTTCTTC.

For the CDR3, the DNA is TGTGCCAGCAGCGATAGCGGATATACCTACAATGAGCAGTTCTTC. Protein product: CASSDSGYTYNEQFF. The genes are TRBV9 and TRBJ2-1; D possibly corresponds to TRBD2 (6 bases). Trimming took off 3 bases at V and 2 bases at J, with 12 bases between the two ends. Looked up from germline, CDR1 is SGDLS and CDR2 is YYNGEE. The CDR3 is 15 residues long.

This chain uses TRBV11-2 with TRBJ2-2; D is ambiguous. The CDR3 is made up of 13 amino acids. The V gene lost 5 bases and the J gene lost 8 bases, with 12 bases spanning the gap. Germline-derived CDR1 and CDR2 are SGHAT and FQNNGV. CDR3 coding DNA: TGTGCCAGCAGCCCGATCTTCAGAGGGGAGCTGTTTTTT. Translating it yields CASSPIFRGELFF.

V gene TRBV7-9 combines with J gene TRBJ2-7; D may be TRBD1 (5 bases). The CDR3 contains 14 residues. Germline values: CDR1 SEHNR, CDR2 FQNEAQ (reference sequence). The germline V and J ends were trimmed by 5 bases and 4 bases, with 15 bases remaining between them. The CDR3 here is CASSPSVRTYEQYF. The CDR3, as DNA: TGTGCCAGCAGCCCGTCCGTGAGGACATACGAGCAGTACTTC.

The rearrangement joins TRBV15 to TRBJ1-5; a weak D match, TRBD1 (5 bases). Per the germline V gene, CDR1 is LNHNV and CDR2 is YYDKDF (reference sequence). CDR3 length: 15 residues. With 0 bases removed from V and 1 base from J, the gap between germline ends came to 7 bases. In DNA, the CDR3 is TGTGCCACCAGCAGAGACAGGGTAAGCAATCAGCCCCAGCATTTT. This translates into CATSRDRVSNQPQHF.

This clone has a single count. The chain couples TRBV11-3 to TRBJ1-6, with a weak D call TRBD1 (6 bases). CDR1 is SGHNT and CDR2 is YENEEA in the germline V gene. The CDR3 contains 14 residues. The germline V and J ends were trimmed by 2 bases and 5 bases, with 7 bases remaining between them. The CDR3 coding sequence is TGTGCCAGCAGCTTACCAGGGGATAATTCACCCCTCCACTTT. It specifies CASSLPGDNSPLHF.